This T cell receptor beta chain was recorded in a study of CD8+ T cells in alopecia areata. Investigators isolated RNA and reverse transcribed it into cDNA to act as the sequencing template. TCRdb keeps only in-frame clones here, not all; method: immunoSEQ multiplex PCR. The data show under 35,000 clones, 65% to 80% seen once. Sampling of alopecia areata patients yielded lesional scalp punch biopsies as well as peripheral blood. Sorted out of PBMCs were CD4+ T cells and CD8+ T cells. Findings and limits, study-wide: Scalp sequencing captures resident alphabeta T cells of normal skin too. Higher clonality was seen in lesional scalp than in normal scalp, especially in alopecia totalis/universalis.

V dropped 2 bases and J dropped 3 bases, with 10 bases sitting between them. CDR1 and CDR2 from the germline V gene are GTSNPN and SVGIG (reference sequence). The CDR3 runs 14 residues. This clone was picked up one time. Its specificity is not known. The sequence was obtained from a human donor with alopecia areata. The rearrangement links TRBV30 to TRBJ2-2; D is possibly TRBD2 (5 bases). Sequenced material: NKG2D-low CD8+ T cells sorted from blood. The CDR3 region is CAWSPTGYTGELFF. CDR3 in DNA: TGTGCCTGGAGTCCCACGGGATACACCGGGGAGCTGTTTTTT.